The source of this T cell receptor beta chain is a study of vaccination and CD4 T cells after COVID-19. Treatment here: approximately nine-day PBMC culture with coronavirus spike peptide pools or control peptides (ViraFEST assay). By share, this clonotype counts as medium-sized. Antigen unknown. This CDR3 contains 12 residues. Trimming cost V 2 bases and J 3 bases, with 5 bases left between them. The germline gives CDR1 KGHSH, CDR2 LQKENI. Oncomine TCR Beta short-read sequencing was applied to DNA from cultured CD4+ T cells. TCRdb independently ran MiXCR on the PCR reads; one entry per CDR3 protein. This sample has roughly 10,000 distinct CDR3 sequences; under 70% occur once, and the top ten carry approximately 12%.

The sample consisted of CD4+ T cells from blood, cultured in vitro. The chain is built from TRBV18 and TRBJ2-7; D call uncertain. The TCR comes from a human donor who had recovered from COVID-19. CDR3 DNA: TGTGCCAGCTCACCAAACCTCTACGAGCAGTACTTC. This translates into CASSPNLYEQYF.